The present T cell receptor beta chain was sequenced within a study of blood T cell repertoires in COVID-19. Study-level background: In each case, the material was cDNA or gDNA derived from T cells, B-cell-depleted T cells, or PBMCs.

Recovery meant two consecutive negative NP/OP PCR tests, professional clearance, or resolved symptoms. The V gene's germline CDR1 is LGHNA and CDR2 YNFKEQ. This CDR3 spans 15 amino acids. V lost 3 bases to trimming and J lost 0 bases, with 11 bases between them. This table comes from immunoSEQ multiplex PCR, and its TCRdb copy is limited to in-frame clones, with some not included. Of 190,000 or so clones listed, 65% to 85% are singletons. Specimen: PBMCs or T cells enriched from blood (not recorded which). The sequence came from a middle-aged man who had recovered from COVID-19. The rearrangement links TRBV4-2 to TRBJ1-2; D perhaps matches TRBD1 (6 bases). CDR3 in amino acids: CASSQNRVANYGYTF. The CDR3 region has the DNA TGTGCCAGCAGCCAGAACAGGGTTGCTAACTATGGCTACACCTTC.